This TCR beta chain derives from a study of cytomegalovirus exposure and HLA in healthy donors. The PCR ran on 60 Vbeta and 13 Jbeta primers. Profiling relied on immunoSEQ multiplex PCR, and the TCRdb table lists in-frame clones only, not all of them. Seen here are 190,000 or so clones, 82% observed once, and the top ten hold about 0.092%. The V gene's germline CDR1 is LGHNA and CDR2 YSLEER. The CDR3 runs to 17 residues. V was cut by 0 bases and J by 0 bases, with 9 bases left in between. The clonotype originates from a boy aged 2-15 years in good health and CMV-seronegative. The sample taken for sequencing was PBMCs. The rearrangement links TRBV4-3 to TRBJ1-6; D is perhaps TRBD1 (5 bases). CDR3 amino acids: CASSQEGGSSYNSPLHF. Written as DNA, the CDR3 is TGCGCCAGCAGCCAAGAGGGGGGAAGCTCCTATAATTCACCCCTCCACTTT.